The clone carrying this T cell receptor (beta chain) has more than one count but fewer than ten. The data belong to a study of identical twins. TCRdb itself ran the 5' RACE reads through MiXCR, one entry per CDR3 protein. The sample yields hundreds of thousands of distinct CDR3 sequences, roughly 18% seen once. Germline V CDR1 and CDR2: SGHVS, FQNEAQ. V lost 1 base to trimming and J lost 3 bases; unmatched junction nucleotides: 5. The CDR3 totals 16 residues. The data were also submitted as part of a second study, on T cells expressing NK-cell markers. Turning to that study: The study sequenced eight donors, seven HCMV-seropositive and one seronegative.

The chain is built from TRBV7-8 and TRBJ2-3; 9 bases agree with TRBD1. Sequencing used PBMCs. The clonotype originates from a woman aged 18-29 years in good health. The CDR3 is CASSLGGTGLTDTQYF. CDR3 sequence (DNA): TGTGCCAGCAGCTTAGGGGGGACAGGGTTGACAGATACGCAGTATTTT.